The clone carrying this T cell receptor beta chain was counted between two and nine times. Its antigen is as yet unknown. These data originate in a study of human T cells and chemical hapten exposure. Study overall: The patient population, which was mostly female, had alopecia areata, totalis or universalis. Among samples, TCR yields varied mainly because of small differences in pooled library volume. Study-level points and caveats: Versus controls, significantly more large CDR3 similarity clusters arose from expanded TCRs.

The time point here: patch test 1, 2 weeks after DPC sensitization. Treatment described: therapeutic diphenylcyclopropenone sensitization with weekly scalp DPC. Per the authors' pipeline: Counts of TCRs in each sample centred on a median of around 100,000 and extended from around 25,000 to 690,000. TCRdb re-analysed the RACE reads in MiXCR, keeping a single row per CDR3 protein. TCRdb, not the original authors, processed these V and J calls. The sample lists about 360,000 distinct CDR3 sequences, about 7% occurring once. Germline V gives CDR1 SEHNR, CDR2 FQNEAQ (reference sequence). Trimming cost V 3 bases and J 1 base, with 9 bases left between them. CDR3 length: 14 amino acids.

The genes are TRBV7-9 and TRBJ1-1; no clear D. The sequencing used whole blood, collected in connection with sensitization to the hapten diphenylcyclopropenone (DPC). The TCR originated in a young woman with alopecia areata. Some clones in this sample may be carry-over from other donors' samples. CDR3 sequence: CASSFPLGNTEAFF. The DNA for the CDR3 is TGTGCCAGCAGCTTCCCCCTCGGGAACACTGAAGCTTTCTTT.